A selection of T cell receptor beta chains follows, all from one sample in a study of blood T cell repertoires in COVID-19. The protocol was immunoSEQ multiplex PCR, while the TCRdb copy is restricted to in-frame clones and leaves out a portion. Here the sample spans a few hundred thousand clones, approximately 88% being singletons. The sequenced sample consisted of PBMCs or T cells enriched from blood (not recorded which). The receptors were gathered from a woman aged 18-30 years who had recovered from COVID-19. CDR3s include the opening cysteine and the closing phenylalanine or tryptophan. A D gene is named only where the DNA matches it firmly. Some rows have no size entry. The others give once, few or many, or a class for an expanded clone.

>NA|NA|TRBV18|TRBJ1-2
TGTGCCAGCTCACGAGGGGTACAGGGAAGAGATTCGAACTATGGCTACACCTTC
CASSRGVQGRDSNYGYTF
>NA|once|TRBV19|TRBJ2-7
TGTGCCAGTAGTATTGTGGGCGCCTCCTACGAGCAGTACTTC
CASSIVGASYEQYF
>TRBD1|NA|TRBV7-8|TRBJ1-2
TGTGCCAGCAGCTTAGCGCTACAGGGGGCAACCTATGGCTACACCTTC
CASSLALQGATYGYTF
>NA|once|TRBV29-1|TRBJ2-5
TGCAGCGTTGAGACTGGGGGCGGTGAGACCCAGTACTTC
CSVETGGGETQYF
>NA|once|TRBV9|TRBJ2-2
TGTGCCAGCAGCCTCCTCACGGAGGGCACCGGGGAGCTGTTTTTT
CASSLLTEGTGELFF
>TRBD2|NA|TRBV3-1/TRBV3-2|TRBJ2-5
TGTGCCAGCAGCCAAGGTCCGGGACTAGCGGATCAAGAGACCCAGTACTTC
CASSQGPGLADQETQYF
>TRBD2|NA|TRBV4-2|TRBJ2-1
TGTGCCAGCAGCCCCCGGCTAGCGGACTACAATGAGCAGTTCTTC
CASSPRLADYNEQFF
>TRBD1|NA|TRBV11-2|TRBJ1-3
TGTGCCAGCAGCTTAGATTTCGGGACAGGGGGAAACACCATATATTTT
CASSLDFGTGGNTIYF
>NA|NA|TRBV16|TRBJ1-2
TGTGCCAGCACCGCCGACTTACCGAACTATGGCTACACCTTC
CASTADLPNYGYTF
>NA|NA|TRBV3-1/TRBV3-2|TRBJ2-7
TGTGCCAGCAGCCAAGATAATTGGGGAGTAGGGAGTGAGGCCGAGCAGTACTTC
CASSQDNWGVGSEAEQYF
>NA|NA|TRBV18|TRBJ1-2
TGTGCCAGCTCACCGACTGATGAGACTAACTATGGCTACACCTTC
CASSPTDETNYGYTF
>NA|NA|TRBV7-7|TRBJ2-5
TGTGCCAGCAGCTTAGGGGGGGGGCGCGGAGAGACCCAGTACTTC
CASSLGGGRGETQYF
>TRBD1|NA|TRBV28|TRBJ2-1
TGTGCCAGCAGTTCCGGGACAGGGGTCCCCCTCTCCTACAATGAGCAGTTCTTC
CASSSGTGVPLSYNEQFF
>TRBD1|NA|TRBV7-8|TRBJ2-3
TGTGCCAGCAGTCCAACGGCAGGGGGTAAGTATTTT
CASSPTAGGKYF
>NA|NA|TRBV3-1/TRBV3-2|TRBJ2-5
TGTGCCAGCAGCCAAGAACAGCCCATATCATACCAGTACTTC
CASSQEQPISYQYF
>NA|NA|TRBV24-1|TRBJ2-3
TGTGCCACCAGTGATTCCCGAGCGGGTACGCAGTATTTT
CATSDSRAGTQYF
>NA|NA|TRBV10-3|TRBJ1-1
TGTGCCATCAGCGGAACAGATTCCGGGGAATCTTTCTTT
CAISGTDSGESFF
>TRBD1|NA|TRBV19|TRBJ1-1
TGTGCCAGTAGTACGCAGGTGGACAGGGAAAGGCCCGAAGCTTTCTTT
CASSTQVDRERPEAFF
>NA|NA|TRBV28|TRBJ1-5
TGTGCCAGCAGTGTCAGGGGCCCTAGGAGCAATCAGCCCCAGCATTTT
CASSVRGPRSNQPQHF
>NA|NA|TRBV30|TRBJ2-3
TGTGCCTGGAGTGTGGGGGGTAACACAGATACGCAGTATTTT
CAWSVGGNTDTQYF
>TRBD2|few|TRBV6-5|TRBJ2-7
TGTGCCACATCCGACCTAGGCGGGAGTTTAGAGCAGTACTTC
CATSDLGGSLEQYF
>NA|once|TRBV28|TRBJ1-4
TGTGCCAGCAGTCCCCCCGACGGAGTTAATGAAAAACTGTTTTTT
CASSPPDGVNEKLFF